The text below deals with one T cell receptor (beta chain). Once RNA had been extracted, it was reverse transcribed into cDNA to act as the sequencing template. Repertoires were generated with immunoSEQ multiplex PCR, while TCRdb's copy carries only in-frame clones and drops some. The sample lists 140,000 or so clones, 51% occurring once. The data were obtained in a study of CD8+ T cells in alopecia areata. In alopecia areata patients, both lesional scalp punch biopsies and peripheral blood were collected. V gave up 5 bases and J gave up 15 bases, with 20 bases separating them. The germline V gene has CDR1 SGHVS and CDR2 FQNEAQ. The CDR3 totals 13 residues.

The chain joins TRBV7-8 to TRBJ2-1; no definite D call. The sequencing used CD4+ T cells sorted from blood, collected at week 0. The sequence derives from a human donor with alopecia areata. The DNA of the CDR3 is TGTGCCAGCAGCCCCGTCCGAGGCGCGCCGGGGTTCTTC. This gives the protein CASSPVRGAPGFF.